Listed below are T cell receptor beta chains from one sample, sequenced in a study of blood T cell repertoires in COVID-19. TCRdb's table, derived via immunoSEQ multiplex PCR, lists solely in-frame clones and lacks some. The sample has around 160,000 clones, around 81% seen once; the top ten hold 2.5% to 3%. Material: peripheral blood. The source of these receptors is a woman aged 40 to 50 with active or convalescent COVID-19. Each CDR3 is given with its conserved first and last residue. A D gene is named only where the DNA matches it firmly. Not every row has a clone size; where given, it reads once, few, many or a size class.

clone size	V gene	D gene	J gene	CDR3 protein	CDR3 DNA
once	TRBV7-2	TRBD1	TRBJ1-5	CASSSGQSNQPQHF	TGTGCCAGCAGCTCGGGACAGAGTAATCAGCCCCAGCATTTT
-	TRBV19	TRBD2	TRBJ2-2	CASCRHSSGRGAGELFF	TGTGCCAGTTGTAGGCATTCTAGCGGGAGGGGGGCCGGGGAGCTGTTTTTT
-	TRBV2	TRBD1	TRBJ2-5	CASSSHRGRETQYF	TGTGCCAGCAGTAGTCACAGGGGCAGGGAGACCCAGTACTTC
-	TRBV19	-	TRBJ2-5	CASSIASGEETQYF	TGTGCCAGTAGTATAGCGTCGGGGGAGGAGACCCAGTACTTC
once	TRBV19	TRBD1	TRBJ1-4	CASSIGDRFNEKLFF	TGTGCCAGTAGTATAGGGGACAGGTTTAATGAAAAACTGTTTTTT
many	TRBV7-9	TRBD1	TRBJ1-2	CASSLDSGGFSQGYTF	TGTGCCAGCAGCTTAGACTCAGGGGGCTTCTCTCAGGGCTACACCTTC
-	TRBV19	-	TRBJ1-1	CASSSGGGLMVSEAFF	TGTGCCAGTAGTTCCGGGGGTGGACTGATGGTAAGTGAAGCTTTCTTT
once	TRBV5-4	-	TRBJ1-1	CASSLAAGGAQNTEAFF	TGTGCCAGCAGCTTGGCGGCTGGAGGGGCCCAGAACACTGAAGCTTTCTTT
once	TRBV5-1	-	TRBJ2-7	CASSLRTGDFDFYEQYF	TGCGCCAGCAGCTTGCGGACCGGGGACTTCGATTTCTACGAGCAGTACTTC
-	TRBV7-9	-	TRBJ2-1	CASSFSGAGLNEQFF	TGTGCCAGCAGCTTTTCTGGGGCGGGACTCAATGAGCAGTTCTTC
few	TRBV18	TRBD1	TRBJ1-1	CASSPRQGANTEAFF	TGTGCCAGCTCACCGCGACAGGGTGCGAACACTGAAGCTTTCTTT
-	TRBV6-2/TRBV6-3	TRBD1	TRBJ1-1	CASSYSTGVLTEAFF	TGTGCCAGCAGTTACTCTACAGGGGTGCTCACTGAAGCTTTCTTT
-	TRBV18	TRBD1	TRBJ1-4	CASSPDRVNEKLFF	TGTGCCAGCTCCCCGGACAGGGTCAATGAAAAACTGTTTTTT
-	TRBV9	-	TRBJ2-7	CASSGSQGGSYEQYF	TGTGCCAGCAGCGGGAGCCAGGGGGGATCATACGAGCAGTACTTC
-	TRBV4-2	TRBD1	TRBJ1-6	CASSLLFTRDRANSPLHF	TGTGCCAGCAGCCTACTCTTCACTAGGGACAGAGCCAATTCACCCCTCCACTTT
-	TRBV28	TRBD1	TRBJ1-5	CASSPPPLFTGGSNQPQHF	TGTGCCAGCAGTCCGCCCCCCCTTTTCACAGGGGGCAGCAATCAGCCCCAGCATTTT
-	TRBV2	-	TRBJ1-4	CASSGGWDEKLFF	TGTGCCAGCAGCGGAGGGTGGGATGAAAAACTGTTTTTT
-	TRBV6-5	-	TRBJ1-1	CASIRDPGTEAFF	TGTGCCAGCATTCGGGATCCGGGGACTGAAGCTTTCTTT
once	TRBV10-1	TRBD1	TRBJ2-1	CASSGGTGSYNEQFF	TGCGCCAGCAGTGGAGGGACAGGTTCCTACAATGAGCAGTTCTTC
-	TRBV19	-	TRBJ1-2	CASSLQGYGYTF	TGTGCCAGTAGTCTGCAGGGGTATGGCTACACCTTC
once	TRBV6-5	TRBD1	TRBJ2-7	CASRIGQGGYEQYF	TGTGCCAGCAGAATAGGACAGGGGGGGTACGAGCAGTACTTC
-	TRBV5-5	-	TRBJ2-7	CASSSGSYEQYF	TGTGCCAGCAGCTCCGGGTCCTACGAGCAGTACTTC
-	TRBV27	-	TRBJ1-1	CASSFKRATEAFF	TGTGCCAGCAGTTTTAAGAGGGCCACTGAAGCTTTCTTT
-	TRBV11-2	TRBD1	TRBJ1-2	CASRTGGDYGYTF	TGTGCCAGCAGAACAGGGGGCGACTATGGCTACACCTTC
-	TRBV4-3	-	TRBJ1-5	CASSQQGYSNQPQHF	TGCGCCAGCAGCCAACAGGGGTATAGCAATCAGCCCCAGCATTTT
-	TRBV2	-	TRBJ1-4	CASRPPGGRSEKLFF	TGTGCCAGCAGACCCCCGGGGGGTAGATCTGAAAAACTGTTTTTT
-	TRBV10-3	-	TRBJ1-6	CAIGGYDNSPLHF	TGTGCCATCGGAGGGTACGATAATTCACCCCTCCACTTT
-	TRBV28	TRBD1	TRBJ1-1	CASRRQGALNTEAFF	TGTGCCAGCAGGAGACAGGGGGCGCTTAACACTGAAGCTTTCTTT
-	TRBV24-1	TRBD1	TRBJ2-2	CATSDFYQGAGELFF	TGTGCCACCAGTGATTTTTATCAGGGGGCCGGGGAGCTGTTTTTT
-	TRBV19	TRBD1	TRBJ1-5	CASSIKGGSQPQHF	TGTGCCAGTAGTATTAAAGGGGGCAGTCAGCCCCAGCATTTT
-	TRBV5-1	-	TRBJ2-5	CASSSNAGFKETQYF	TGCGCCAGCAGCTCGAATGCCGGGTTTAAAGAGACCCAGTACTTC
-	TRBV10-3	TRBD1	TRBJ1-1	CAISESILGQENTEAFF	TGTGCCATCAGTGAGTCGATTTTGGGACAGGAGAACACTGAAGCTTTCTTT
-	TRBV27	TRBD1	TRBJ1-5	CASSITGANSNQPQHF	TGTGCCAGCAGTATAACAGGGGCAAATAGCAATCAGCCCCAGCATTTT
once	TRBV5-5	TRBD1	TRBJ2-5	CASSQDRVRETQYF	TGTGCCAGCAGCCAGGACAGGGTACGAGAGACCCAGTACTTC
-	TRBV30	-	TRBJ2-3	CAWGRLIVTDTQYF	TGTGCCTGGGGCCGACTTATCGTCACAGATACGCAGTATTTT
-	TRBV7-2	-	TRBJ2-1	CASSLDSRAYNEQFF	TGTGCCAGCAGCTTAGATTCCCGGGCCTACAATGAGCAGTTCTTC
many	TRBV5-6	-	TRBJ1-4	CASSTVSGDNEKLFF	TGTGCCAGCAGCACAGTATCAGGGGATAATGAAAAACTGTTTTTT
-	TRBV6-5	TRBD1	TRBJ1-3	CASSTGVSGNTIYF	TGTGCCAGCAGTACAGGGGTTTCTGGAAACACCATATATTTT
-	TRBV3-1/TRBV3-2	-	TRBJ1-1	CASSQSGNTEAFF	TGTGCCAGCAGCCAATCGGGGAACACTGAAGCTTTCTTT
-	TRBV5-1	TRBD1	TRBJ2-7	CASSLGGSGQGFNEQYF	TGCGCCAGCAGCTTGGGGGGATCAGGACAGGGTTTTAACGAGCAGTACTTC
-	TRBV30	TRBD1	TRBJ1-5	CAWSALRQGRQPQHF	TGTGCCTGGAGTGCCCTTCGACAGGGGAGGCAGCCCCAGCATTTT
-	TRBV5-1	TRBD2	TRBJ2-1	CASSGLAAYNEQFF	TGCGCCAGCAGCGGGCTAGCGGCCTACAATGAGCAGTTCTTC
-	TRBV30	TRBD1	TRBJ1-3	CAWQGQGPKIIYF	TGTGCCTGGCAGGGACAGGGACCAAAAATCATATATTTT
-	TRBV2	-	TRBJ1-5	CASSGSNQPQHF	TGTGCCAGCAGCGGGAGCAATCAGCCCCAGCATTTT
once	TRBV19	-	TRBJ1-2	CASRSGQSYYGYTF	TGTGCCAGTAGATCAGGACAGTCCTACTATGGCTACACCTTC
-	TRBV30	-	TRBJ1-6	CAWMDGGSYNSPLHF	TGTGCCTGGATGGACGGAGGCTCCTATAATTCACCCCTCCACTTT